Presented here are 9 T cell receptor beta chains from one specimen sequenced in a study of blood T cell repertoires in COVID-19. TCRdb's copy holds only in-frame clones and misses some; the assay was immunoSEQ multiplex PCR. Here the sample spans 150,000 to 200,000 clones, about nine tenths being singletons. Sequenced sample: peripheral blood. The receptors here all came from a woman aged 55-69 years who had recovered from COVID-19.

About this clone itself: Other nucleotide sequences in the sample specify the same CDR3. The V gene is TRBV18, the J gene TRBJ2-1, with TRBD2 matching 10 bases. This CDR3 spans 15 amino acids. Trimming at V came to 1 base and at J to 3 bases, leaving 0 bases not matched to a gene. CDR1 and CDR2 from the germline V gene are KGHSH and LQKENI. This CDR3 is CASSPLAGGYNEQFF. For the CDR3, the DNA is TGTGCCAGCTCACCACTAGCGGGAGGCTACAATGAGCAGTTCTTC.

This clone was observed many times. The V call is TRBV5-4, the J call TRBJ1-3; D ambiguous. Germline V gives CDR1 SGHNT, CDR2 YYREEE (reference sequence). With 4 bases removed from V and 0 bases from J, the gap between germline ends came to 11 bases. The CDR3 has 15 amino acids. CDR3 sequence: CASSIGPSSGNTIYF. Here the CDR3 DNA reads TGTGCCAGCAGCATCGGTCCTAGCTCTGGAAACACCATATATTTT. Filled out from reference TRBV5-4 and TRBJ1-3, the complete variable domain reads ETGVTQSPTHLIKTRGQQVTLRCSSQSGHNTVSWYQQALGQGPQFIFQYYREEENGRGNFPPRFSGLQFPNYSSELNVNALELDDSALYLCASSIGPSSGNTIYFGEGSWLTVV.

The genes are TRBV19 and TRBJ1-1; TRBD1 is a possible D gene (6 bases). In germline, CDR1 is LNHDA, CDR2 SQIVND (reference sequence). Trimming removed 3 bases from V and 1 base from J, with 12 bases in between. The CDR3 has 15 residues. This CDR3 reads CASSMRGIKNTEAFF. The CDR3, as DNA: TGTGCCAGTAGTATGAGGGGGATCAAGAACACTGAAGCTTTCTTT.

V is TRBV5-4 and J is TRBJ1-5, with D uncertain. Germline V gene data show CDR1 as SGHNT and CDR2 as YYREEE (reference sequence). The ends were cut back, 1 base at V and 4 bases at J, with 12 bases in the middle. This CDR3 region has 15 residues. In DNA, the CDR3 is TGTGCCAGCAGCTTGTTCGGGGTTACAAATCAGCCCCAGCATTTT. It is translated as CASSLFGVTNQPQHF.

The CDR3 sequence is CSVDPAGGRLYF. In DNA form, the CDR3 reads TGCAGCGTTGATCCAGCGGGGGGGAGGTTGTATTTT. J is TRBJ2-3 and V is TRBV29-1, with 10 bases identical to TRBD2. The V segment lost 3 bases and the J segment 14 bases; nucleotides outside the gene matches: 8. Germline CDR1 reads SQVTM; CDR2 reads ANQGSEA. The CDR3 contains 12 residues.

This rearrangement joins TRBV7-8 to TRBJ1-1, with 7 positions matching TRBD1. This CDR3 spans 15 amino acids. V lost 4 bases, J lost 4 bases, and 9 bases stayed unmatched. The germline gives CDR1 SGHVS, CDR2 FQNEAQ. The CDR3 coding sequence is TGTGCCAGCAGCTCCGACAGGGTCCGGGGCACTGAAGCTTTCTTT. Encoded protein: CASSSDRVRGTEAFF.

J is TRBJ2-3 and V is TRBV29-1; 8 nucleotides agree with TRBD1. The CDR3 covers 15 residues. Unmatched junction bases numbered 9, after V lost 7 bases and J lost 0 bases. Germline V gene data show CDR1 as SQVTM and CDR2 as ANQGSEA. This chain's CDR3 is CSAGSGTGSTDTQYF. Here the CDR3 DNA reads TGCAGCGCCGGGTCCGGGACAGGAAGCACAGATACGCAGTATTTT.

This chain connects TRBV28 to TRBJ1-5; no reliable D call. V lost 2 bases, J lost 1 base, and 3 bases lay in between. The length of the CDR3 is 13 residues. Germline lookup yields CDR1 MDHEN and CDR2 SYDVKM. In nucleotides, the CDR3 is TGTGCCAGCAGTTTACCGAGCAATCAGCCCCAGCATTTT. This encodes CASSLPSNQPQHF.

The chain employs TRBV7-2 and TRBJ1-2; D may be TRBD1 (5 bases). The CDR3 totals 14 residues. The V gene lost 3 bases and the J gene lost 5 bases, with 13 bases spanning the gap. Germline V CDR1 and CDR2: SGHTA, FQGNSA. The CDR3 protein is CASSFSRGNYGYTF. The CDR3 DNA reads TGTGCCAGCAGCTTCTCTCGGGGGAATTATGGCTACACCTTC.